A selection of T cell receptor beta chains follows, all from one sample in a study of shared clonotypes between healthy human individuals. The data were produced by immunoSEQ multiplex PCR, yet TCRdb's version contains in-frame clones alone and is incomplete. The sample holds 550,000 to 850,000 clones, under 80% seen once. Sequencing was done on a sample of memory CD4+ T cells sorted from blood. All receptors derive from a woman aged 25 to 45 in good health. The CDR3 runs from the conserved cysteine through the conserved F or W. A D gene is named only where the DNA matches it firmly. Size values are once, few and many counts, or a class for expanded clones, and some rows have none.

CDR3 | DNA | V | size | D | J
CASRTPATDTQYF | TGTGCCAGCAGAACACCAGCGACAGATACGCAGTATTTT | TRBV2 | NA | NA | TRBJ2-3
CAWGQTRGTEAFF | TGTGCCTGGGGACAGACGAGGGGCACTGAAGCTTTCTTT | TRBV30 | NA | NA | TRBJ1-1
CASSLASLTDTQYF | TGTGCCAGCAGCTTGGCGTCCCTCACAGATACGCAGTATTTT | TRBV5-4 | few | NA | TRBJ2-3
CASSQELAGKGLLAKNIQYF | TGCGCCAGCAGCCAAGAACTAGCGGGAAAGGGGTTGTTGGCCAAAAACATTCAGTACTTC | TRBV5-1 | NA | TRBD2 | TRBJ2-4
CASSQDRGKSGYTF | TGCGCCAGCAGCCAAGACAGGGGAAAAAGTGGCTACACCTTC | TRBV4-1 | many | NA | TRBJ1-2
CASTGLGASKSYEQYF | TGTGCCAGCACCGGGCTGGGGGCGAGTAAATCCTACGAGCAGTACTTC | TRBV27 | NA | NA | TRBJ2-7
CASSQGGQGKGRGGEQFF | TGCGCCAGCAGCCAAGGCGGACAGGGAAAGGGCCGAGGCGGTGAGCAGTTCTTC | TRBV4-1 | once | TRBD1 | TRBJ2-1
CASRAGPSGNTIYF | TGTGCCAGCAGGGCGGGGCCCTCTGGAAACACCATATATTTT | TRBV7-3 | few | NA | TRBJ1-3
CASKPGTGNTDTQYF | TGTGCCAGCAAACCCGGGACAGGGAACACAGATACGCAGTATTTT | TRBV19 | NA | TRBD1 | TRBJ2-3
CASNSGRPDTASTDTQYF | TGTGCCAGCAACTCCGGGAGGCCCGATACGGCTAGCACAGATACGCAGTATTTT | TRBV2 | NA | TRBD2 | TRBJ2-3
CASSERASGRSYNEQFF | TGCGCCAGCAGTGAGAGGGCGAGCGGGCGCTCCTACAATGAGCAGTTCTTC | TRBV10-1 | NA | NA | TRBJ2-1
CASSRVATNEKLFF | TGTGCCAGCAGTCGCGTTGCAACTAATGAAAAACTGTTTTTT | TRBV25-1 | few | NA | TRBJ1-4
CASSPLDSDTGELFF | TGTGCCAGCTCACCACTAGACAGCGACACCGGGGAGCTGTTTTTT | TRBV18 | NA | NA | TRBJ2-2
CASSLYRSSGRVSSTDTQYF | TGTGCCAGCAGCTTATATCGTAGTAGCGGGAGAGTTTCTAGCACAGATACGCAGTATTTT | TRBV7-8 | few | TRBD2 | TRBJ2-3
CASKTSGPYNEQFF | TGTGCCAGCAAGACTAGCGGACCGTACAATGAGCAGTTCTTC | TRBV6-1 | NA | TRBD2 | TRBJ2-1
CASSLGGMTNEKLFF | TGTGCCAGCAGCTTGGGAGGGATGACTAATGAAAAACTGTTTTTT | TRBV5-4 | NA | NA | TRBJ1-4
CASNGWRNYGYTF | TGTGCCAGTAACGGATGGCGGAACTATGGCTACACCTTC | TRBV19 | NA | NA | TRBJ1-2
CASSLQGAGEAFF | TGTGCCAGCAGTTTACAGGGGGCTGGGGAAGCTTTCTTT | TRBV28 | NA | TRBD1 | TRBJ1-1
CASSLVGRLGEQFF | TGCGCCAGCAGCTTGGTAGGCAGGTTGGGTGAGCAGTTCTTC | TRBV5-1 | many | NA | TRBJ2-1
CASSDFQRGGQPQHF | TGTGCCAGCAGCGACTTTCAAAGGGGGGGTCAGCCCCAGCATTTT | TRBV21-1 | few | NA | TRBJ1-5
CAWSVGTGSGNTIYF | TGTGCCTGGAGTGTTGGCACCGGCTCTGGAAACACCATATATTTT | TRBV30 | NA | NA | TRBJ1-3
CASSRSGTGLSTDTQYF | TGTGCCAGCAGCCGGTCCGGGACAGGTCTGAGCACAGATACGCAGTATTTT | TRBV7-9 | NA | TRBD1 | TRBJ2-3
CASSGQGYQETQYF | TGCGCCAGCAGCGGTCAGGGATACCAAGAGACCCAGTACTTC | TRBV5-1 | NA | NA | TRBJ2-5
CASSQGSGANTEAFF | TGTGCCAGCAGCCAAGGGTCCGGGGCGAACACTGAAGCTTTCTTT | TRBV4-2 | once | NA | TRBJ1-1
CASSREGLFSQPQHF | TGCGCCAGCAGCCGCGAAGGACTATTCAGCCAGCCCCAGCATTTT | TRBV4-1 | NA | NA | TRBJ1-5
CASSTAATNEKLFF | TGTGCCAGCAGCACAGCTGCAACTAATGAAAAACTGTTTTTT | TRBV7-9 | NA | NA | TRBJ1-4
CASSMEGLSGLSLNEQFF | TGTGCCAGTAGTATGGAGGGACTATCCGGATTATCCCTCAATGAGCAGTTCTTC | TRBV19 | NA | TRBD2 | TRBJ2-1
CASSEIRQETQYF | TGTGCCAGCAGTGAAATTAGACAAGAGACCCAGTACTTC | TRBV2 | NA | NA | TRBJ2-5
CASSLGAAREGGYTF | TGTGCCAGCAGTTTAGGGGCAGCCAGGGAGGGAGGCTACACCTTC | TRBV27 | few | NA | TRBJ1-2
CASSLGAGLKETQYF | TGCGCCAGCAGCTTGGGAGCGGGACTCAAAGAGACCCAGTACTTC | TRBV5-1 | NA | TRBD2 | TRBJ2-5
CASSQVGTGVGQFF | TGCGCCAGCAGCCAAGTCGGGACAGGGGTTGGGCAGTTCTTC | TRBV4-1 | NA | TRBD1 | TRBJ2-1
CASSLRNRGYQPQHF | TGTGCCAGCAGCTTACGAAACAGGGGATACCAGCCCCAGCATTTT | TRBV11-3 | NA | TRBD1 | TRBJ1-5
CASSQYVANNEQFF | TGTGCCAGCAGCCAGTATGTGGCGAACAATGAGCAGTTCTTC | TRBV11-2 | few | NA | TRBJ2-1
CASRPGLAGVHEQFF | TGTGCCAGCAGGCCGGGACTAGCGGGCGTCCATGAGCAGTTCTTC | TRBV7-2 | NA | TRBD2 | TRBJ2-1
CATSRDRPGTAWRETQYF | TGTGCCACCAGCAGAGATCGCCCCGGGACAGCCTGGAGAGAGACCCAGTACTTC | TRBV15 | NA | TRBD1 | TRBJ2-5